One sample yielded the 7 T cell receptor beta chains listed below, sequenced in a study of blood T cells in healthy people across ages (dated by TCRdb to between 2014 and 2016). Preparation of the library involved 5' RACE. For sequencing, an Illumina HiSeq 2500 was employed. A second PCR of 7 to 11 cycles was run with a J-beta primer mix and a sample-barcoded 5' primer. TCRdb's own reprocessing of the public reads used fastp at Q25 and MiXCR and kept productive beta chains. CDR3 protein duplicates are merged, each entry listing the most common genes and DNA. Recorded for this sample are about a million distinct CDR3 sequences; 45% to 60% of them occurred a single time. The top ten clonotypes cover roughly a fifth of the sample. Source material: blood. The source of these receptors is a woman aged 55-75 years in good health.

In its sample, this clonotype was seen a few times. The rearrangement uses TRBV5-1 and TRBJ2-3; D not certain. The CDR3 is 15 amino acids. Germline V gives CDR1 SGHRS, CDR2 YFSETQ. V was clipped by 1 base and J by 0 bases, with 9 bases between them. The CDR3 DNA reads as TGCGCCAGCAGCTTGCAACAGAGTAGCACAGATACGCAGTATTTT. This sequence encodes CASSLQQSSTDTQYF. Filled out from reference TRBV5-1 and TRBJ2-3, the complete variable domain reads KAGVTQTPRYLIKTRGQQVTLSCSPISGHRSVSWYQQTPGQGLQFLFEYFSETQRNKGNFPGRFSGRQFSNSRSEMNVSTLELGDSALYLCASSLQQSSTDTQYFGPGTRLTVL.

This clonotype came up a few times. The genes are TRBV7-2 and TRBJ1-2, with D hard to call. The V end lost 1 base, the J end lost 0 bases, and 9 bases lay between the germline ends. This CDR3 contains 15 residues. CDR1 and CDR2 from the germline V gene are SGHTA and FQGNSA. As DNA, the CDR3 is TGTGCCAGCAGCTTAGGTCTGGGGTCTAACTATGGCTACACCTTC. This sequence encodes CASSLGLGSNYGYTF.

The CDR3 DNA sequence: TGCAGTGTCCCAGCTAGCGGCTCCTACAATGAGCAGTTCTTC. Its protein product is CSVPASGSYNEQFF. The chain carries TRBV20-1 and TRBJ2-1; 7 bases map to TRBD2. Trimming cost V 7 bases and J 0 bases; bases outside gene matches: 6. The CDR3 runs to 14 residues. Per the germline V gene, CDR1 is DFQATT and CDR2 is SNEGSKA (reference sequence).

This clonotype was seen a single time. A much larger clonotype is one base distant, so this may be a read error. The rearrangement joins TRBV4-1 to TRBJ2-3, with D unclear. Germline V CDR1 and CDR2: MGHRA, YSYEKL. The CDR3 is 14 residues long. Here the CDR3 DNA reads TGCGCCAGCAGCCAAGATCGAATAACAGATACGCGGTATTTT. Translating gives CASSQDRITDTRYF.

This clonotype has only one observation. The CDR3: CSARDSTRPNTEAFF. In DNA, the CDR3 is TGCAGTGCTAGAGATAGCACCCGACCAAACACTGAAGCTTTCTTT. This rearrangement joins TRBV20-1 to TRBJ1-1; D unclear. The germline gives CDR1 DFQATT, CDR2 SNEGSKA (reference sequence). Trimming took 0 bases from V and 2 from J, leaving 13 bases between them. This CDR3 contains 15 residues.

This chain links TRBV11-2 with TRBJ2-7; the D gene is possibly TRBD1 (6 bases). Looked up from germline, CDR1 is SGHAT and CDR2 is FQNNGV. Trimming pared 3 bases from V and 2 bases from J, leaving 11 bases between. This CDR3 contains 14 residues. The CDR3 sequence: CASSFETGTYEQYF. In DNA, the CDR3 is TGTGCCAGCAGCTTCGAGACAGGTACCTACGAGCAGTACTTC. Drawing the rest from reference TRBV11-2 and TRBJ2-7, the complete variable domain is EAGVAQSPRYKIIEKRQSVAFWCNPISGHATLYWYQQILGQGPKLLIQFQNNGVVDDSQLPKDRFSAERLKGVDSTLKIQPAKLEDSAVYLCASSFETGTYEQYFGPGTRLTVT.

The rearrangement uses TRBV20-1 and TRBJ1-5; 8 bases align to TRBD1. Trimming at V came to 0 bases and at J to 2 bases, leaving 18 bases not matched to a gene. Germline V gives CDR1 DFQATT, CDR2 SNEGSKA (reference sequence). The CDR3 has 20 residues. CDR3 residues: CSARDPKLGQGGWGNQPQHF. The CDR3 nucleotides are TGCAGTGCTAGAGATCCCAAGTTAGGACAGGGAGGATGGGGCAATCAGCCCCAGCATTTT.